The 17 T cell receptor beta chains below come from one sample, sequenced in a study of T cells in Graves' hyperthyroidism and ophthalmopathy. RNA transcripts gave rise to amplified TCR beta CDR3 regions. First-round RT-PCR targeting the TCR CDR3 was performed with the HTBI primer set. In TCRdb, the multiplex PCR reads were re-called with MiXCR into one record per CDR3 protein. The profile covers about 600,000 distinct CDR3 sequences, with approximately 15% appearing a single time and roughly 6.9% taken by the ten largest. Specimen: blood. The receptors were gathered from a woman between 18 and 30 years old with Graves' ophthalmopathy.

Comment on this clonotype: A single base separates this from a much larger clone, so it may be a read error. This chain connects TRBV6-1 to TRBJ1-5, with TRBD1 matching 7 bases. The trim removed 6 bases at V and 3 bases at J, leaving 5 bases unmatched. CDR1 MNHNS and CDR2 SASEGT come from the germline V gene. The CDR3 contains 14 residues. The CDR3 nucleotides are TGTGCCAGCAGGCTCGGACAGGACAATCAGCCCCAGCATTTT. Translated: CASRLGQDNQPQHF.

The table lists this clonotype with many counts. The chain joins TRBV27 to TRBJ1-2, with 8 bases aligning to TRBD1. The CDR3 runs 14 residues. J lost 8 bases, V lost 6 bases, and 11 bases had no gene match. Germline V CDR1 and CDR2: MNHEY, SMNVEV (reference sequence). The CDR3 coding sequence is TGTGCCAGCAGCCGACAGGGGCTCCGGTCAGGCTACACCTTC. Translating gives CASSRQGLRSGYTF.

This clonotype showed up just a few times. The rearrangement uses TRBV25-1 and TRBJ1-5; possible D gene TRBD1, 5 bases. The CDR3 runs 16 residues. Germline V CDR1 and CDR2: MGHDK, SYGVNS. Trimming removed 1 base at V and 3 bases at J, with 13 bases between. The DNA for the CDR3 is TGTGCCAGCAGTGAATGGACTCAGGGACCCAATCAGCCCCAGCATTTT. It translates to CASSEWTQGPNQPQHF.

The sample holds many counts of this clonotype. V is TRBV15 and J is TRBJ2-7; 8 nucleotides line up with TRBD1. Germline CDR1 is LNHNV and CDR2 is YYDKDF (reference sequence). There are 14 residues in the CDR3. V lost 3 bases to trimming and J lost 3 bases; unmatched junction nucleotides: 4. This CDR3 is CATSSGQGLYEQYF. The DNA of the CDR3 is TGTGCCACCAGCAGCGGACAGGGCCTCTACGAGCAGTACTTC.

This rearrangement joins TRBV5-1 to TRBJ2-5; TRBD2 aligns across 10 bases. Germline CDR1 SGHRS, CDR2 YFSETQ. The V gene end was trimmed by 4 bases and the J gene end by 2 bases; junction bases not matched to a gene: 11. The CDR3 extends over 17 amino acids. DNA for the CDR3: TGCGCCAGCAGCCGGGGGGCTAGCGGGAGATCTCAAGAGACCCAGTACTTC. Protein product: CASSRGASGRSQETQYF.

A single count supports this clonotype. A much larger clonotype is one base distant, so this may be a read error. The V call is TRBV7-9, the J call TRBJ2-3, with a tentative D call TRBD2 (5 bases). The CDR3 is 16 residues long. Germline assignment: CDR1 SEHNR and CDR2 FQNEAQ (reference sequence). CDR3 sequence: CASILPWLALTDTQYF. The CDR3 nucleotides read TGTGCCAGCATCTTACCCTGGCTAGCTTTAACAGATACGCAGTATTTT.

In regard to this clonotype: One base away lies a much larger clone, so this may be a sequencing read error. V gene TRBV27 combines with J gene TRBJ2-5, with TRBD2 matching over 9 bases. This CDR3 contains 16 residues. J gave up 4 bases and V 4 bases, and 10 bases lay outside the gene matches. Germline V gene lookup returns CDR1 MNHEY and CDR2 SMNVEV (reference sequence). In DNA, the CDR3 is TGTGCCAGCAGTTCAACTAGCGGGCGATACCGAGAGACCCAGTACTTC. Translated, it gives CASSSTSGRYRETQYF.

Many counts were recorded for this clonotype. The gene calls are TRBV12-3 or TRBV12-4 and TRBJ1-5, with D unclear. Trimming removed 1 base at V and 6 bases at J, with 13 bases between. The CDR3 has 15 amino acids. The CDR3 DNA is TGTGCCAGCAGTTTAGGAGGAGGGTTCACTCAGCCCCAGCATTTT. It yields the protein CASSLGGGFTQPQHF.

The chain combines TRBV6-5 with TRBJ2-7; TRBD1 agrees at 7 bases. From germline, CDR1 is MNHEY and CDR2 SVGAGI. This CDR3 is built from 18 residues. V shed 0 bases, J shed 2 bases, and the junction held 13 bases outside the gene matches. CDR3 amino acids: CASSYSDSYKGAPYEQYF. DNA for the CDR3: TGTGCCAGCAGTTACTCTGATTCGTATAAGGGGGCCCCCTACGAGCAGTACTTC.

Points on this clonotype: The germline gene is not matched at one end of the junction; a read error may be the cause. The rearrangement links TRBV5-1 to TRBJ2-2, with D possibly matching TRBD2 (5 bases). The CDR3 sequence is 18 residues long. The germline V gene has CDR1 SGHRS and CDR2 YFSETQ. The CDR3 sequence: CASSLEARREANTGELFF. DNA for the CDR3: TGCGCCAGCAGCCTTGAGGCGCGGAGAGAAGCGAACACCGGGGAGCTGTTTTTC.

This clonotype came up a few times. This chain connects TRBV18 to TRBJ1-3; D is uncertain. The length of the CDR3 is 13 residues. Trimming took 5 bases from V and 0 from J, leaving 5 bases between them. Germline V gene sequence: CDR1 KGHSH, CDR2 LQKENI. CDR3: CASSWVSGNTIYF. The CDR3 nucleotides read TGTGCCAGCTCATGGGTCTCTGGAAACACCATATATTTT.

This chain links TRBV25-1 with TRBJ1-2; 8 bases are a match to TRBD1. CDR1 MGHDK and CDR2 SYGVNS come from the germline V gene. V shed 8 bases, J shed 4 bases, and the junction held 9 bases outside the gene matches. The CDR3 loop spans 14 amino acids. The CDR3 DNA is TGTGCCAGCGGTCAAGGAACAGGGGGCTATGGCTACACCTTC. Translating it yields CASGQGTGGYGYTF.

This clonotype was detected ten times or more. The rearrangement joins TRBV29-1 to TRBJ1-1; TRBD1 might be the D (6 bases). Trimming pared 4 bases from V and 6 bases from J, leaving 18 bases between. CDR1 is SQVTM and CDR2 is ANQGSEA in the germline V gene. The CDR3 spans 14 residues. In DNA, the CDR3 is TGCAGCGTTGTGTCGGGCAGGGGACTTGCTGAAGCTTTCTTT. This codes for CSVVSGRGLAEAFF.

The chain links TRBV7-9 to TRBJ2-3; 14 nucleotides line up with TRBD2. V lost 2 bases, J lost 3 bases, and 4 bases stayed unmatched. This CDR3 has 17 amino acids. Per the germline V gene, CDR1 is SEHNR and CDR2 is FQNEAQ (reference sequence). The CDR3 is CASSLSGTSGRTDTQYF. CDR3 nucleotides: TGTGCCAGCAGCTTAAGCGGGACTAGCGGGAGAACAGATACGCAGTATTTT.

The chain links TRBV7-9 to TRBJ2-1; maybe TRBD2 (5 bases). Trimming removed 4 bases at V and 3 bases at J, with 10 bases between. This CDR3 is built from 14 residues. Germline CDR1 is SEHNR and CDR2 is FQNEAQ (reference sequence). CDR3 in amino acids: CASSSEGSYNEQFF. The CDR3 DNA reads as TGTGCCAGCAGCTCTGAAGGGAGCTACAATGAGCAGTTCTTC. The full variable domain, completed using reference TRBV7-9 and TRBJ2-1, is DTGVSQNPRHKITKRGQNVTFRCDPISEHNRLYWYRQTLGQGPEFLTYFQNEAQLEKSRLLSDRFSAERPKGSFSTLEIQRTEQGDSAMYLCASSSEGSYNEQFFGPGTRLTVL.

Details on this clonotype: This could be a read error, since a much larger clone is one nucleotide away. The chain uses TRBV30 and TRBJ2-7; tentatively, D is TRBD2 (6 bases). V lost 1 base to trimming and J lost 3 bases, with 13 bases between them. Germline V gene lookup returns CDR1 GTSNPN and CDR2 SVGIG (reference sequence). This CDR3 spans 14 amino acids. CDR3 sequence (DNA): TGTGCCTGGAGTGCCAAGGGAGCGGGCTACGAGCAGTACTTC. Its protein product is CAWSAKGAGYEQYF.

This clonotype appeared a few times. This chain connects TRBV30 to TRBJ2-3; tentatively, D is TRBD1 or TRBD2 (5 bases each). The V gene lost 2 bases and the J gene lost 3 bases, with 9 bases spanning the gap. The CDR3 extends over 13 amino acids. Germline CDR1 is GTSNPN and CDR2 is SVGIG (reference sequence). CDR3 protein: CAWSWGRTDTQYF. The CDR3 coding sequence is TGTGCCTGGAGTTGGGGGAGAACAGATACGCAGTATTTT.